This TCR beta chain was profiled in a study of blood T cell repertoires in COVID-19. Overall study: Material from acute and convalescent COVID-19 was sourced from the United States, Italy and Spain. T cells, B-cell-depleted T cells, or PBMCs supplied cDNA or gDNA.

With V trimmed by 0 bases and J by 5 bases, 5 bases remained unmatched. There are 14 residues in the CDR3. Germline values: CDR1 SGHRS, CDR2 YFSETQ. In the source study's methods: It was from reference gene primer amplification that nucleated cell counts were estimated. Profiled with immunoSEQ multiplex PCR; TCRdb holds only in-frame clones, not every one. That table supplies the V and J calls and clone size; D and trimming were determined from the DNA. This table holds approximately 670,000 clones, 90% found once. This clone appeared a single time. Sequenced: peripheral blood. This chain joins TRBV5-1 and TRBJ2-7; 7 bases line up with TRBD1. This TCR derives from a woman aged 18 to 35 with acute or convalescent COVID-19. DNA of the CDR3: TGCGCCAGCAGCTTGGGACAGGGAAAAAACGAGCAGTACTTC. Residues: CASSLGQGKNEQYF.